Detailed here is one T cell receptor (beta chain). Its target is not known. V was cut by 5 bases and J by 3 bases, with 18 bases left in between. This CDR3 has 16 residues. Germline loops: CDR1 SGHNT, CDR2 YYREEE (reference sequence). Conversion of TCR transcripts into cDNA relied on 5'RACE template switching, which added a universal primer site and UMIs. TCRdb analysed the 5' RACE reads with MiXCR anew, one entry per CDR3 protein. The sample includes roughly 250,000 distinct CDR3 sequences, under 15% of them seen just once. The sample comes from a study of T cells after yellow fever vaccination. Study in general: SMART-Seq v4 Ultra Low Input handled preparation of low-cell-number fractions.

Study conclusions and caveats: Most clones from primary vaccination were detected again post-booster (around 96% CD4, roughly 90% CD8). Weaker overall, the secondary response nonetheless peaked faster (day 5 versus 15).

V usage is TRBV5-4 and J usage is TRBJ2-4, with D possibly TRBD2 on 5 matching bases. This material consisted of CD4+ T cells sorted from PBMCs, taken 45 days after the yellow fever booster vaccination. The receptor's source is a man younger than 45 who received the YFV17D yellow fever vaccine. CDR3 protein: CASRTNGGEGKNIQYF. As DNA, the CDR3 is TGTGCCAGCAGGACCAATGGAGGCGAGGGCAAAAACATTCAGTACTTC.